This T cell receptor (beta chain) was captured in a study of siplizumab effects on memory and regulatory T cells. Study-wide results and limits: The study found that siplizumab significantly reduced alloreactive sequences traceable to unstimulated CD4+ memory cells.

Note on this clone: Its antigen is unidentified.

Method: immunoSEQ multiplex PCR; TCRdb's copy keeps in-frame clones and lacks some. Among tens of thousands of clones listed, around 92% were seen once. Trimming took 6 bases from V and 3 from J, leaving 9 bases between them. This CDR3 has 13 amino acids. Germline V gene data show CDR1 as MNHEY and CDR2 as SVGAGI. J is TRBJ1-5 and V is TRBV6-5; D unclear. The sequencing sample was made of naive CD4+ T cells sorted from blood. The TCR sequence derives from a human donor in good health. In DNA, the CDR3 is TGTGCCAGCAGCCAGGACCTCAATCAGCCCCAGCATTTT. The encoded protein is CASSQDLNQPQHF.